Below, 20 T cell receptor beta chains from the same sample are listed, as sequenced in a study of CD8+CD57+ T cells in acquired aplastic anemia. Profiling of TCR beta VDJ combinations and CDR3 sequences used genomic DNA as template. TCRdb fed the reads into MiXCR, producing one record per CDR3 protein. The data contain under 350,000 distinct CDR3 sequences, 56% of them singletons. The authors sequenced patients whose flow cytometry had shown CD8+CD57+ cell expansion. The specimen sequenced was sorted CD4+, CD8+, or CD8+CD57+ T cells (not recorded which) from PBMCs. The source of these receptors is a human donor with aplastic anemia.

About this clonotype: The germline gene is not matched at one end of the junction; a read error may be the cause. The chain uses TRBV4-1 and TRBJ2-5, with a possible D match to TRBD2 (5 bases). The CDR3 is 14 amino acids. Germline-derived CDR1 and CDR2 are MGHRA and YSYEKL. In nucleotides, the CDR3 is TGCGCCAGCAGCCAAGAACGCTCCGGGGAGACCCAGTGCTTC. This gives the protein CASSQERSGETQCF.

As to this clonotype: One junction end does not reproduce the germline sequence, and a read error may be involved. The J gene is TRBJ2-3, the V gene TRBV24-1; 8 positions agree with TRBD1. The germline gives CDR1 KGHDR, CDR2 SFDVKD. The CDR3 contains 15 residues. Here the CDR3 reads CAASDIGQGIDTQYF. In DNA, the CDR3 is TGTGCCGCCAGTGATATAGGACAGGGTATAGATACGCAGTATTTT.

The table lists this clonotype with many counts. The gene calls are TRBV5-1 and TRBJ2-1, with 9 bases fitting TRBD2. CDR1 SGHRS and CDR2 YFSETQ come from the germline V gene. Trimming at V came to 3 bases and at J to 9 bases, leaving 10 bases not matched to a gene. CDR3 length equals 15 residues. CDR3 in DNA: TGCGCCAGCAGCTCTGAGGACCTGGGACTAGCTGAGCAGTTCTTC. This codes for CASSSEDLGLAEQFF.

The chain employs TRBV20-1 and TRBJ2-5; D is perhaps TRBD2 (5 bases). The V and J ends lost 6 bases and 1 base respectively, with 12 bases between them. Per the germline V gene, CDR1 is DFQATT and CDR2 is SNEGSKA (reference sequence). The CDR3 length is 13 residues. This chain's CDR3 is CSAPTDSQETQYF. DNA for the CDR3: TGCAGTGCCCCGACGGACTCCCAAGAGACCCAGTACTTC.

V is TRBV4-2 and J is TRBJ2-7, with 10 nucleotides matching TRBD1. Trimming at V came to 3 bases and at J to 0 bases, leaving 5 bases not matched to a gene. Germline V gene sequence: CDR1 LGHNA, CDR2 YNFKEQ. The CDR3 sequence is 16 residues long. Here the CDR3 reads CASSHGTGDSSYEQYF. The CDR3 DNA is TGTGCCAGCAGCCACGGGACAGGGGACAGCTCCTACGAGCAGTACTTC.

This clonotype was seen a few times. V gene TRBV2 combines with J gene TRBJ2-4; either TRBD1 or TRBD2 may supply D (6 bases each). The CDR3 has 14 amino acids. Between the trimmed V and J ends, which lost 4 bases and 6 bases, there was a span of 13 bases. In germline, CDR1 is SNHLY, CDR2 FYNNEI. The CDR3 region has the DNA TGTGCCAGCAGTGTTCGGGGGCGAGGAAACATTCAGTACTTC. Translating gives CASSVRGRGNIQYF. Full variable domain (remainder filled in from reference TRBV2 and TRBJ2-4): EPEVTQTPSHQVTQMGQEVILRCVPISNHLYFYWYRQILGQKVEFLVSFYNNEISEKSEIFDDQFSVERPDGSNFTLKIRSTKLEDSAMYFCASSVRGRGNIQYFGAGTRLSVL.

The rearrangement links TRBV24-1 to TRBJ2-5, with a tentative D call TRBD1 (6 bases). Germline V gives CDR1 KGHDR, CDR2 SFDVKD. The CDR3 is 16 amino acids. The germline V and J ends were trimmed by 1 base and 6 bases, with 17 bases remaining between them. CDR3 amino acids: CATSDFSGTGQKTQYF. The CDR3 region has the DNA TGTGCCACCAGTGATTTTTCGGGCACAGGGCAAAAGACCCAGTACTTC.

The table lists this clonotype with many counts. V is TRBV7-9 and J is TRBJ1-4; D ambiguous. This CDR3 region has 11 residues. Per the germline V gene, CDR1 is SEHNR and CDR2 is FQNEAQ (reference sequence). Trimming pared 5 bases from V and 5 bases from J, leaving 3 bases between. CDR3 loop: CASSENEKLFF. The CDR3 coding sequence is TGTGCCAGCAGCGAAAATGAAAAACTGTTTTTT.

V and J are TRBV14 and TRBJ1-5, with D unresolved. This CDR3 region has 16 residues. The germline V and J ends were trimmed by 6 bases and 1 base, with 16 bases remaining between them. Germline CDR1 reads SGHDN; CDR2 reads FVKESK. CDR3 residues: CASSYSRVESNQPQHF. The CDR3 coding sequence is TGTGCCAGCAGTTACTCCCGGGTAGAAAGCAATCAGCCCCAGCATTTT.

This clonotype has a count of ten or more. The CDR3 spells CASSLSPVGTSVYNEQFF. CDR3 coding DNA: TGTGCCAGCAGCTTATCCCCAGTCGGGACTAGCGTATACAATGAGCAGTTCTTC. This rearrangement joins TRBV11-3 to TRBJ2-1; 10 bases align to TRBD2. The ends lost 2 bases at V and 4 bases at J; junction bases unmatched: 11. The CDR3 sequence is 18 residues long. The V gene's germline CDR1 is SGHNT and CDR2 YENEEA.

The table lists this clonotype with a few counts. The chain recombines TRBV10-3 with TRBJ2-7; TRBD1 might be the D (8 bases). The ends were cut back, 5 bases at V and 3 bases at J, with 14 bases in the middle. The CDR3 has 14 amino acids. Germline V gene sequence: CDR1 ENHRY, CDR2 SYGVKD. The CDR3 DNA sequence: TGTGCCATCAGTTCGGACAGGGACTACTACGAGCAGTACTTC. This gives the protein CAISSDRDYYEQYF.

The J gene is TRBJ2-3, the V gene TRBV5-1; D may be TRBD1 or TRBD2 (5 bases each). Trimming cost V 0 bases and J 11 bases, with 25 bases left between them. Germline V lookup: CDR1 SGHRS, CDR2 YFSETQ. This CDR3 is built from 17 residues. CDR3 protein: CASSLDALRGIPVEQYF. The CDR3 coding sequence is TGCGCCAGCAGCTTGGACGCGTTGAGGGGCATTCCCGTTGAGCAGTATTTT.

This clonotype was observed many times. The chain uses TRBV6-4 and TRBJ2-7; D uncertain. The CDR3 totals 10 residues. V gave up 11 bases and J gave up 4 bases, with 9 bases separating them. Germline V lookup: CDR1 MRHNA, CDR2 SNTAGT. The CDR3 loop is CAGPRYEQYF. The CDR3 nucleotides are TGTGCCGGACCCCGATACGAGCAGTACTTC.

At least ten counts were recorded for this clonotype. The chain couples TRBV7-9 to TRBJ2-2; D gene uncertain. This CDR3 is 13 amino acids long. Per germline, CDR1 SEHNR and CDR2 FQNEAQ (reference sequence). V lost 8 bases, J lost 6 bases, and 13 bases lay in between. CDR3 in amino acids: CASGRTWAGELFF. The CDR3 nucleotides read TGTGCCAGCGGCCGAACGTGGGCCGGGGAGCTGTTTTTT.

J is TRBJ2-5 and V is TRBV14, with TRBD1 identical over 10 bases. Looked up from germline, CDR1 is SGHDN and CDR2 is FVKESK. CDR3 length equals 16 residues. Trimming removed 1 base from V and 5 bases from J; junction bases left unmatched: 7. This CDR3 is CASSQVRQGAGETQYF. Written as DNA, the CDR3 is TGTGCCAGCAGCCAAGTTCGACAGGGGGCTGGTGAGACCCAGTACTTC.

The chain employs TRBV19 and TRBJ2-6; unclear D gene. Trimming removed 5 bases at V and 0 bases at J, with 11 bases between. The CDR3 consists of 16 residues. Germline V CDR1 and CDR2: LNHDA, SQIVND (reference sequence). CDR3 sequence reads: CASSVPVNSGANVLTF. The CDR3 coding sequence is TGTGCCAGTAGTGTTCCGGTTAACTCTGGGGCCAACGTCCTGACTTTC.

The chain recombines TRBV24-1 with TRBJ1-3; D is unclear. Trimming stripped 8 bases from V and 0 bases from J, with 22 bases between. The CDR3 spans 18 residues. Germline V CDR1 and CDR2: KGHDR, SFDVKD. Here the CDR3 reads CATIETSYYKTSGNTIYF. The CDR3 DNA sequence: TGTGCCACCATCGAGACAAGTTATTACAAGACCTCTGGAAACACCATATATTTT.

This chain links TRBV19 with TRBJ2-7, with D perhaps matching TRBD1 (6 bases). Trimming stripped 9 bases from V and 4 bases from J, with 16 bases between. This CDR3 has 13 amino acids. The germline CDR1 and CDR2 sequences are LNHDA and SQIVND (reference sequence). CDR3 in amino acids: CARPIGQGYEQYF. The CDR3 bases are TGTGCCAGGCCCATAGGGCAGGGGTACGAGCAGTACTTC.

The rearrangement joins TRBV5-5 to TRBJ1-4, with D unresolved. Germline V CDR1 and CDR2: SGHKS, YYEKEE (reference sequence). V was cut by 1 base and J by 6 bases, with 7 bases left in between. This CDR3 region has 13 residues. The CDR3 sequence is CASSLMADEKLFF. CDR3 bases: TGTGCCAGCAGCTTGATGGCAGATGAAAAACTGTTTTTT. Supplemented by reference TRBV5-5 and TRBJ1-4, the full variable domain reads DAGVTQSPTHLIKTRGQQVTLRCSPISGHKSVSWYQQVLGQGPQFIFQYYEKEERGRGNFPDRFSARQFPNYSSELNVNALLLGDSALYLCASSLMADEKLFFGSGTQLSVL.

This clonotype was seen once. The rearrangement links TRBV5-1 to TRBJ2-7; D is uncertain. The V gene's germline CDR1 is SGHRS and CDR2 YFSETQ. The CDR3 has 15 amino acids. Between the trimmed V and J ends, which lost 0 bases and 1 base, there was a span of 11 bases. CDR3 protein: CASSLEGHVSYEQYF. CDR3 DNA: TGCGCCAGCAGCTTGGAGGGCCACGTGTCCTACGAGCAGTACTTC. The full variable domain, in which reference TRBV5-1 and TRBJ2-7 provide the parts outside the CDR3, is KAGVTQTPRYLIKTRGQQVTLSCSPISGHRSVSWYQQTPGQGLQFLFEYFSETQRNKGNFPGRFSGRQFSNSRSEMNVSTLELGDSALYLCASSLEGHVSYEQYFGPGTRLTVT.